The 4 T cell receptor beta chains reported below all come from one sample, sequenced in a study of T cell responses to AZD1222 COVID-19 vaccine (dated by TCRdb to about 2021). Libraries were built with the immunoSEQ multiplex PCR assay. TCRdb's version of the immuneACCESS table is confined to in-frame rearrangements and falls short of the full clone set. An unresolved V gene accounts for under half of the shortfall where checked; the remainder is of unknown origin. The sample table holds roughly 72,000 clones, of which less than 85% were seen once. Of the sample, about a fifth is held by the ten largest clones. The time point label, as the study defines it: baseline before first vaccination. The sample here was peripheral blood, taken on day 0 of AZD1222 vaccination. The source of these receptors is an adult in good health.

A few counts support this clone. This CDR3 reads CASSGHFGQGDTEAFF. CDR3 nucleotides: TGTGCCAGCAGCGGTCATTTTGGACAGGGGGACACTGAAGCTTTCTTT. This chain joins TRBV2 and TRBJ1-1; 10 bases align to TRBD1. CDR1 SNHLY and CDR2 FYNNEI come from the germline V gene. This CDR3 spans 16 amino acids. After removal of 6 bases from V and 3 bases from J, the junction contained 10 bases not matched to a gene.

The V and J genes are TRBV21-1 and TRBJ2-3; the table's D gene call, TRBD1, was not cross checked with the DNA. TRBV21-1 is a pseudogene segment. This CDR3 contains 17 residues. The CDR3 DNA is TGTGCCAGCAGCATACAGACAGGGGGGGATACCACAGATACGCAGTATTTT. This encodes CASSIQTGGDTTDTQYF.

The chain links TRBV19 to TRBJ1-6, with TRBD1 matching over 8 bases. Per the germline V gene, CDR1 is LNHDA and CDR2 is SQIVND (reference sequence). This CDR3 is built from 17 residues. V trimming: 5 bases; J trimming: 0 bases; junction bases outside the gene matches: 6. The CDR3 DNA reads as TGTGCCAGTAGTCCCCGGGACAGGAGCTCCTATAATTCACCCCTCCACTTT. Encoded protein: CASSPRDRSSYNSPLHF.

The V call is TRBV25-1, the J call TRBJ1-1, with TRBD1 identical over 8 bases. Germline loops: CDR1 MGHDK, CDR2 SYGVNS. The CDR3 covers 13 residues. The V segment lost 8 bases and the J segment 4 bases; nucleotides outside the gene matches: 6. CDR3 nucleotide sequence: TGTGCCAGCGATCCGGACAGGGCCACTGAAGCTTTCTTT. It yields the protein CASDPDRATEAFF.